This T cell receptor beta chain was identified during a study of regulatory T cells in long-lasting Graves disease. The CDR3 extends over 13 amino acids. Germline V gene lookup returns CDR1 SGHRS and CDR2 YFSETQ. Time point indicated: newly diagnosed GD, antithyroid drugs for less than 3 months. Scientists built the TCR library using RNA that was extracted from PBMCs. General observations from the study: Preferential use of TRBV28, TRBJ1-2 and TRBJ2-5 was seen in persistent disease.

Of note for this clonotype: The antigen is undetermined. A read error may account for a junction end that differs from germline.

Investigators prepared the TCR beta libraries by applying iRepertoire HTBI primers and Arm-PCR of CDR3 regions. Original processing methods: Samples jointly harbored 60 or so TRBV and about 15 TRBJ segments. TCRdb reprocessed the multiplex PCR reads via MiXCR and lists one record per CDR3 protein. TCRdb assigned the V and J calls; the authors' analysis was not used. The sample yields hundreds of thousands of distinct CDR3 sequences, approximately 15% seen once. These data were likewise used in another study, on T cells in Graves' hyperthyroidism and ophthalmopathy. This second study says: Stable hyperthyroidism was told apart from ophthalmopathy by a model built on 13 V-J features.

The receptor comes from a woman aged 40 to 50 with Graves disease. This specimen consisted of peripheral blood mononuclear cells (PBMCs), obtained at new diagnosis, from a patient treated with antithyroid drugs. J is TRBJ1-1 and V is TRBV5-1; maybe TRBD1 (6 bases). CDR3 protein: CASSAGTTHEAFF. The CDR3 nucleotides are TGTGCCAGCAGCGCCGGGACAACCCATGAAGCTTTCTTT.